What follows are 16 T cell receptor beta chains derived from one specimen sequenced in a study of OX40 agonist ivuxolimab in advanced cancers. This table comes from immunoSEQ multiplex PCR, and its TCRdb copy is limited to in-frame clones, with some not included. The data show approximately 94,000 clones, 84% seen once. The sample here was CD4+ or CD8+ T cells sorted from blood, taken in a trial of the OX40 agonist ivuxolimab. These TCRs come from an adult with an advanced solid tumor such as melanoma, head and neck, liver or kidney cancer.

This rearrangement joins TRBV5-1 to TRBJ1-6, with D uncertain. V gave up 2 bases and J gave up 7 bases, with 10 bases separating them. Germline assignment: CDR1 SGHRS and CDR2 YFSETQ. This CDR3 comprises 14 residues. This chain's CDR3 is CASSFAGGNSPLHF. The CDR3 DNA reads as TGCGCCAGCAGCTTCGCAGGTGGGAATTCACCCCTCCACTTT.

The J gene is TRBJ2-5, the V gene TRBV29-1; either TRBD1 or TRBD2 may fit D (5 bases each). The CDR3 extends over 13 amino acids. Germline V gene lookup returns CDR1 SQVTM and CDR2 ANQGSEA. The ends were cut back, 6 bases at V and 2 bases at J, with 13 bases in the middle. CDR3 nucleotide sequence: TGCAGCGTGCCCGGGACGGAACAAGAGACCCAGTACTTC. This sequence encodes CSVPGTEQETQYF. Based on the CDR3 plus reference TRBV29-1 and TRBJ2-5, the full variable domain is SAVISQKPSRDICQRGTSLTIQCQVDSQVTMMFWYRQQPGQSLTLIATANQGSEATYESGFVIDKFPISRPNLTFSTLTVSNMSPEDSSIYLCSVPGTEQETQYFGPGTRLLVL.

The chain employs TRBV27 and TRBJ1-1; D perhaps matches TRBD1 (6 bases). The germline gives CDR1 MNHEY, CDR2 SMNVEV (reference sequence). Trimming took 4 bases from V and 5 from J, leaving 14 bases between them. The CDR3 contains 14 residues. CDR3 bases: TGTGCCAGCAGTTCGGGGGCAGGGAGAACTGAAGCTTTCTTT. This translates into CASSSGAGRTEAFF.

V usage is TRBV27 and J usage is TRBJ2-7; 8 bases align to TRBD2. This CDR3 region has 15 residues. Germline CDR1 reads MNHEY; CDR2 reads SMNVEV (reference sequence). Germline trimming cut 3 bases from V and 3 bases from J; bases unmatched to any gene: 7. The CDR3 loop is CASSFRVGGDYEQYV. The CDR3 DNA is TGTGCCAGCAGTTTCAGGGTCGGGGGGGACTACGAGCAGTACGTC.

With respect to this clone: The sample carries other DNA sequences with the same CDR3. The chain joins TRBV7-2 to TRBJ1-5; the D is unclear. This CDR3 is built from 12 residues. Germline V gene lookup returns CDR1 SGHTA and CDR2 FQGNSA. Between the trimmed V and J ends, which lost 1 base and 4 bases, there was a span of 2 bases. DNA for the CDR3: TGTGCCAGCAGCTTAGGGAATCAGCCCCAGCATTTT. This translates into CASSLGNQPQHF.

V is TRBV5-1 and J is TRBJ2-6; no reliable D call. V lost 1 base, J lost 1 base, and 6 bases lay in between. The CDR3 loop spans 15 amino acids. Germline V gives CDR1 SGHRS, CDR2 YFSETQ. This chain's CDR3 is CASSLRASGANVLTF. CDR3 nucleotides: TGCGCCAGCAGCTTGCGGGCTTCTGGGGCCAACGTCCTGACTTTC.

This clone was observed a few times. The chain joins TRBV27 to TRBJ1-2; D possibly corresponds to TRBD1 (5 bases). The CDR3 is 15 amino acids. Germline CDR1 is MNHEY and CDR2 is SMNVEV (reference sequence). V lost 5 bases and J lost 4, with 17 bases in between. The CDR3, as DNA: TGTGCCAGCAGTCCCGGGACGGCGGGTGGCTATGGCTACACCTTC. The encoded protein is CASSPGTAGGYGYTF.

The chain links TRBV4-1 to TRBJ1-1; the D gene is possibly TRBD1 (5 bases). The CDR3 is made up of 15 amino acids. CDR1 is MGHRA, CDR2 YSYEKL, per germline. The ends were cut back, 4 bases at V and 3 bases at J, with 15 bases in the middle. Here the CDR3 reads CASSRGWGEYTEAFF. CDR3 nucleotide sequence: TGCGCCAGCAGCCGGGGCTGGGGGGAATACACTGAAGCTTTCTTT.

The V gene is TRBV5-1, the J gene TRBJ1-4; 9 nucleotides agree with TRBD1. CDR1 is SGHRS, CDR2 YFSETQ, per germline. The CDR3 sequence is 14 residues long. The junction had 4 bases not matched to a gene; V was cut back by 2 bases and J by 8 bases. DNA for the CDR3: TGCGCCAGCAGCTTACAGGGGGCGGGCGAAAAACTGTTTTTT. Protein product: CASSLQGAGEKLFF.

The chain has TRBV30 and TRBJ2-3; tentative D call: TRBD2 (5 bases). The length of the CDR3 is 14 residues. The V gene's germline CDR1 is GTSNPN and CDR2 SVGIG (reference sequence). V was cut by 2 bases and J by 0 bases, with 9 bases left in between. CDR3 amino acids: CAWSYGGSTDTQYF. The CDR3, as DNA: TGTGCCTGGAGTTATGGCGGGAGCACAGATACGCAGTATTTT.

The chain employs TRBV27 and TRBJ2-7, with TRBD1 as a possible D gene (6 bases). The CDR3 has 14 amino acids. The germline V gene encodes CDR1 MNHEY and CDR2 SMNVEV (reference sequence). Trimming pared 6 bases from V and 1 base from J, leaving 13 bases between. The CDR3 DNA reads as TGTGCCAGCAGCTCCTATACAGGGTCCTACGAGCAGTACGTC. Its protein is CASSSYTGSYEQYV.

The V gene is TRBV27, the J gene TRBJ2-7; no reliable D call. There are 13 residues in the CDR3. The ends were cut back, 0 bases at V and 5 bases at J, with 8 bases in the middle. Germline V CDR1 and CDR2: MNHEY, SMNVEV (reference sequence). The CDR3 bases are TGTGCCAGCAGTTTATCGTATTGGGACGAGCAGTACTTC. This encodes CASSLSYWDEQYF.

In its sample, this clone was seen once. The chain combines TRBV5-5 with TRBJ1-1; the D gene is possibly TRBD1 (6 bases). The germline V gene encodes CDR1 SGHKS and CDR2 YYEKEE (reference sequence). The CDR3 sequence is 14 residues long. The V gene lost 4 bases and the J gene lost 5 bases, with 15 bases spanning the gap. The CDR3 spells CASSKPTGATEAFF. The CDR3 bases are TGTGCCAGCAGCAAACCGACAGGTGCAACTGAAGCTTTCTTT.

This rearrangement joins TRBV18 to TRBJ2-3; no definite D call. V lost 3 bases and J lost 3, with 7 bases in between. The germline V gene has CDR1 KGHSH and CDR2 LQKENI. This CDR3 is built from 13 residues. Here the CDR3 DNA reads TGTGCCAGCTCACCGGAATTGACAGATACGCAGTATTTT. Its protein is CASSPELTDTQYF.

The sample holds a few counts of this clone. CDR3 in amino acids: CASSPSFTGANVLTF. The CDR3 DNA is TGTGCCAGCAGCCCATCGTTCACTGGGGCCAACGTCCTGACTTTC. This chain links TRBV7-2 with TRBJ2-6, with D unclear. V lost 5 bases and J lost 2, with 10 bases in between. The length of the CDR3 is 15 residues. Germline V lookup: CDR1 SGHTA, CDR2 FQGNSA.

This chain connects TRBV7-9 to TRBJ2-2; a possible D gene is TRBD2 (5 bases). This CDR3 comprises 17 residues. Trimming took 7 bases from V and 0 from J, leaving 18 bases between them. The germline V gene has CDR1 SEHNR and CDR2 FQNEAQ (reference sequence). The CDR3 protein is CASTSLDSAPNTGELFF. CDR3 nucleotide sequence: TGTGCCAGCACCTCCTTGGACTCAGCCCCGAACACCGGGGAGCTGTTTTTT.